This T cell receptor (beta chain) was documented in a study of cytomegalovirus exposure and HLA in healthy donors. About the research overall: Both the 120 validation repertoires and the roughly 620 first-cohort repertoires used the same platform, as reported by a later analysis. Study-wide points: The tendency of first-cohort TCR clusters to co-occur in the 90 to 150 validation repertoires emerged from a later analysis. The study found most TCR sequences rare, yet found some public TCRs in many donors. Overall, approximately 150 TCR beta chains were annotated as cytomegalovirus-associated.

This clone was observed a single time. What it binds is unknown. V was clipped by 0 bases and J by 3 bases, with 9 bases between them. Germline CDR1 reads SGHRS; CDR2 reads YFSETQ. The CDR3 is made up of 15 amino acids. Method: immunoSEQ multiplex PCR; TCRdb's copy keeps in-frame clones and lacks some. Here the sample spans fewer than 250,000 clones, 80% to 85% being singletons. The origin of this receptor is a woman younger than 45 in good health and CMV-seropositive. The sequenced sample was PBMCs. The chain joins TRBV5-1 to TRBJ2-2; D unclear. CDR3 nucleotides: TGCGCCAGCAGCTTGGCGTCAGGCGACACCGGGGAGCTGTTTTTT. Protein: CASSLASGDTGELFF.